Presented here are 18 T cell receptor beta chains from one specimen sequenced in a study of T cell responses to AZD1222 COVID-19 vaccine (dated by TCRdb to the early 2020s). Libraries were made using the immunoSEQ multiplex PCR assay. Sourced from immuneACCESS, this table was stored by TCRdb with only in-frame sequences that have V and J called. A share of the clones is absent; for the studies checked, an unresolved V gene accounts for under half, and the remainder has no known explanation. The sample table records 180,000 or so clones; roughly 94% of these occur just once. The ten largest clonotypes hold approximately 1.2% of the sample. Per the publication, the time point label means: about 28 days (+/-7) after the second vaccine dose. The material was peripheral blood, obtained 28 days after the second AZD1222 dose. The receptor source for this set is an adult who received the AZD1222 COVID-19 vaccine.

The V and J genes are TRBV24-1 and TRBJ2-7; D not certain. Germline lookup yields CDR1 KGHDR and CDR2 SFDVKD. Trimming took 3 bases from V and 3 from J, leaving 14 bases between them. The CDR3 runs 15 residues. CDR3 DNA: TGTGCCACCAGTGATCCCCGGACCCTGGACTACGAGCAGTACTTC. Translation: CATSDPRTLDYEQYF.

About this clone: A read error may account for a junction end that differs from germline. The rearrangement uses TRBV28 and TRBJ1-4, with TRBD1 identical over 8 bases. Germline CDR1 and CDR2: MDHEN and SYDVKM. The CDR3 consists of 17 residues. CDR3 sequence reads: CASSSSAGTGPKEKLFF. CDR3 nucleotides: TGTGCCAGCAGTTCGAGTGCCGGGACAGGACCTAAAGAAAAACTGTTTTTT.

The V and J genes are TRBV2 and TRBJ1-2, with D hard to call. The ends were cut back, 5 bases at V and 4 bases at J, with 11 bases in the middle. From germline, CDR1 is SNHLY and CDR2 FYNNEI. The CDR3 is 13 amino acids. Written as DNA, the CDR3 is TGTGCCAGCAGTCGGGAGGAAACCTATGGCTACACCTTC. The encoded protein is CASSREETYGYTF.

Concerning this clone itself: Other DNA sequences within the sample encode an identical CDR3. This chain connects TRBV4-2 to TRBJ1-2; D is unclear. The CDR3 is 13 amino acids. V was shortened by 0 bases and J by 5 bases, with 7 bases between the two germline ends. Germline V gene lookup returns CDR1 LGHNA and CDR2 YNFKEQ. The CDR3 protein is CASSQEGGYGYTF. The DNA of the CDR3 is TGTGCCAGCAGCCAAGAAGGCGGATATGGCTACACCTTC.

CDR3 DNA sequence: TGCGCCAGCAGCCAAGGACTTAGCTCCTACAATGAGCAGTTCTTC. Amino acids: CASSQGLSSYNEQFF. This sequence joins TRBV4-1 and TRBJ2-1, with D unresolved. There are 15 residues in the CDR3. The germline V and J ends were trimmed by 1 base and 0 bases, with 7 bases remaining between them. The germline V gene encodes CDR1 MGHRA and CDR2 YSYEKL.

The chain employs TRBV3-1 (or the pseudogene TRBV3-2) and TRBJ1-2; D is unresolved. Looked up from germline, CDR1 is LGHDT and CDR2 is YNNKEL (reference sequence). CDR3 length: 11 residues. Trimming stripped 2 bases from V and 7 bases from J, with 5 bases between. CDR3 bases: TGTGCCAGCAGCCAACAACGTGGCTACACCTTC. Translation: CASSQQRGYTF.

The chain has TRBV29-1 and TRBJ1-1, with no clear D. Germline V gene lookup returns CDR1 SQVTM and CDR2 ANQGSEA. V was clipped by 4 bases and J by 0 bases, with 6 bases between them. The length of the CDR3 is 12 residues. CDR3: CSVGSMNTEAFF. CDR3 nucleotide sequence: TGCAGCGTTGGGTCCATGAACACTGAAGCTTTCTTT.

The chain recombines TRBV2 with TRBJ2-5; tentative D call: TRBD2 (6 bases). The CDR3 totals 19 residues. Trimming removed 4 bases at V and 7 bases at J, with 31 bases between. From germline, CDR1 is SNHLY and CDR2 FYNNEI. The CDR3 protein is CASSGRLGLSGGNGGTQYF. The CDR3 nucleotides are TGTGCCAGCAGTGGTCGTCTGGGTCTCAGTGGGGGGAACGGAGGGACCCAGTACTTC.

This clone was seen a few times. The chain couples TRBV6-1 to TRBJ1-5; D is possibly TRBD1 (5 bases). The V end was cut by 0 bases, the J end by 4 bases, with 10 bases between. From germline, CDR1 is MNHNS and CDR2 SASEGT. The CDR3 contains 15 residues. The CDR3 region is CASSEASGGNQPQHF. The CDR3 bases are TGTGCCAGCAGTGAAGCATCGGGGGGGAATCAGCCCCAGCATTTT.

A note on this clone: Other DNA sequences in the sample encode the same CDR3. V and J are TRBV11-2 and TRBJ1-1; D not certain. Looked up from germline, CDR1 is SGHAT and CDR2 is FQNNGV. This CDR3 is built from 13 residues. V gave up 1 base and J gave up 2 bases, with 5 bases separating them. As DNA, the CDR3 is TGTGCCAGCAGCTTAGGTCTAAACACTGAAGCTTTCTTT. Its translation is CASSLGLNTEAFF.

This clone was seen more than once but under ten times. The chain has TRBV6-2 or TRBV6-3 and TRBJ2-5; 12 bases line up with TRBD2. CDR3 length: 17 amino acids. CDR1 MNHEY and CDR2 SVGEGT come from the germline V gene. J was trimmed by 5 bases and V by 6 bases; bases with no gene match: 13. CDR3: CASSPLPSGRGSETQYF. The CDR3 DNA reads as TGTGCCAGCAGCCCCCTTCCTAGCGGGAGGGGGAGTGAGACCCAGTACTTC.

DNA of the CDR3: TGTGCCAGCAGCGGCCGGGTCCCTTTGAATTCACCCCTCCACTTT. It is translated as CASSGRVPLNSPLHF. The rearrangement joins TRBV9 to TRBJ1-6; D unclear. The length of the CDR3 is 15 residues. Trimming took off 3 bases at V and 7 bases at J, with 14 bases between the two ends. Germline values: CDR1 SGDLS, CDR2 YYNGEE.

The CDR3: CASSLGIFGGTLSSYEQYF. The CDR3 DNA sequence: TGTGCCAGCAGCTTAGGTATTTTTGGTGGGACTTTAAGCTCCTACGAGCAGTACTTC. V gene TRBV7-2 combines with J gene TRBJ2-7, with D perhaps TRBD2 (6 bases). The CDR3 is 19 residues long. In germline, CDR1 is SGHTA, CDR2 FQGNSA. Trimming took off 1 base at V and 0 bases at J, with 22 bases between the two ends.

This clone was seen only once. This chain connects TRBV21-1 to TRBJ1-5. TRBV21-1 is annotated as a pseudogene. The CDR3 sequence is 16 residues long. CDR3 sequence reads: CASSKEEEYSNQPQHF. CDR3 sequence (DNA): TGTGCCAGCAGCAAAGAGGAGGAATATAGCAATCAGCCCCAGCATTTT.

The chain recombines TRBV7-9 with TRBJ1-4; no definite D call. There are 17 residues in the CDR3. Germline CDR1 is SEHNR and CDR2 is FQNEAQ (reference sequence). Trimming took 5 bases from V and 5 from J, leaving 21 bases between them. CDR3 sequence: CASSPTSLSGVNEKLFF. As DNA, the CDR3 is TGTGCCAGCAGCCCCACTTCACTCTCTGGGGTGAATGAAAAACTGTTTTTT.

In nucleotides, the CDR3 is TGCGCCAGCAGCTCGGGACTAGCGGGACCACTGACCGGGGAGCTGTTTTTT. This gives the protein CASSSGLAGPLTGELFF. V is TRBV5-1 and J is TRBJ2-2; 13 positions match TRBD2. CDR1 is SGHRS and CDR2 is YFSETQ in the germline V gene. The CDR3 contains 17 residues. V lost 3 bases, J lost 5 bases, and 7 bases stayed unmatched.

This chain joins TRBV10-1 and TRBJ1-3, with D unresolved. V was shortened by 6 bases and J by 0 bases, with 6 bases between the two germline ends. The CDR3 consists of 13 residues. Germline V lookup: CDR1 WNHNN, CDR2 SYGVQD (reference sequence). The CDR3: CASSADSGNTIYF. CDR3 nucleotides: TGCGCCAGCAGCGCAGACTCTGGAAACACCATATATTTT.

The rearrangement links TRBV19 to TRBJ2-3; TRBD1 matches at 8 bases. This CDR3 contains 15 residues. CDR1 LNHDA and CDR2 SQIVND come from the germline V gene (reference sequence). V shed 6 bases, J shed 6 bases, and the junction held 11 bases outside the gene matches. CDR3 in DNA: TGTGCCAGTAGCGTTACCCAGGGGGCAGGGGATACGCAGTATTTT. This codes for CASSVTQGAGDTQYF.